These 8 T cell receptor beta chains share one sample of origin, sequenced in a study of blood T cell repertoires in COVID-19. Assay: immunoSEQ multiplex PCR; the TCRdb copy retains only in-frame clones and omits some. The sample records about 150,000 clones, almost 90% being singletons. The sequenced sample was peripheral blood. The receptors here all came from a human donor in a cohort sampled during active COVID-19.

The CDR3 coding sequence is TGTGCCAGCAGCGCCGGACTAGCCCCCACAGATACGCAGTATTTT. Amino acid sequence: CASSAGLAPTDTQYF. The V gene is TRBV11-3, the J gene TRBJ2-3, with TRBD2 matching over 8 bases. The junction had 6 bases not matched to a gene; V was cut back by 5 bases and J by 2 bases. This CDR3 has 15 amino acids. CDR1 and CDR2 from the germline V gene are SGHNT and YENEEA.

The J gene is TRBJ2-7, the V gene TRBV4-2, with 9 bases aligning to TRBD2. V shed 1 base, J shed 1 base, and the junction held 5 bases outside the gene matches. The CDR3 sequence is 16 residues long. Germline assignment: CDR1 LGHNA and CDR2 YNFKEQ. The CDR3 DNA reads TGTGCCAGCAGCCAAGGCGCTAGCGGGATTTCCTACGAGCAGTACTTC. Residues: CASSQGASGISYEQYF.

The genes are TRBV5-4 and TRBJ2-5; D gene ambiguous. Per germline, CDR1 SGHNT and CDR2 YYREEE (reference sequence). The germline V and J ends were trimmed by 0 bases and 5 bases, with 11 bases remaining between them. The CDR3 is 14 amino acids. CDR3 loop: CASSLAAKLETQYF. The CDR3 DNA follows: TGTGCCAGCAGCTTGGCCGCGAAGTTGGAGACCCAGTACTTC.

Worth noting for this clone: This same CDR3 is encoded by further DNA sequences in the sample. This chain connects TRBV5-4 to TRBJ2-7, with D possibly being TRBD1 (5 bases). V shed 0 bases and J shed 2 bases, with 6 bases lying between them. The CDR3 extends over 13 amino acids. Per germline, CDR1 SGHNT and CDR2 YYREEE (reference sequence). As DNA, the CDR3 is TGTGCCAGCAGCTTGGACAGGACCTACGAGCAGTACTTC. The encoded protein is CASSLDRTYEQYF.

This chain connects TRBV30 to TRBJ1-6; D is unresolved. Trimming left V 1 base short and J 3 bases short, with 10 bases between. Germline-derived CDR1 and CDR2 are GTSNPN and SVGIG (reference sequence). CDR3 size: 15 residues. The chain's CDR3 is CAWSARAGYNSPLHF. The CDR3 DNA follows: TGTGCCTGGAGTGCACGCGCGGGCTATAATTCACCCCTCCACTTT.

The chain employs TRBV28 and TRBJ2-1; TRBD1 matches 8 bases. CDR3 size: 14 residues. Trimming took 3 bases from V and 12 from J; bases not matched to a gene: 10. Germline-derived CDR1 and CDR2 are MDHEN and SYDVKM. The CDR3 is CASSFPTGTGMQFF. Written as DNA, the CDR3 is TGTGCCAGCAGTTTCCCCACCGGGACAGGCATGCAGTTCTTC. Supplemented by reference TRBV28 and TRBJ2-1, the full variable domain reads DVKVTQSSRYLVKRTGEKVFLECVQDMDHENMFWYRQDPGLGLRLIYFSYDVKMKEKGDIPEGYSVSREKKERFSLILESASTNQTSMYLCASSFPTGTGMQFFGPGTRLTVL.

The gene calls are TRBV5-1 and TRBJ2-2; possibly TRBD2 for D (5 bases). The CDR3 runs 13 residues. Germline V gene sequence: CDR1 SGHRS, CDR2 YFSETQ. V was pared by 4 bases and J by 5 bases, with 9 bases between. The CDR3 DNA is TGCGCCAGCAGCCGGGGTTGGACCGGGGAGCTGTTTTTT. It specifies CASSRGWTGELFF. Full variable domain (remainder filled in from reference TRBV5-1 and TRBJ2-2): KAGVTQTPRYLIKTRGQQVTLSCSPISGHRSVSWYQQTPGQGLQFLFEYFSETQRNKGNFPGRFSGRQFSNSRSEMNVSTLELGDSALYLCASSRGWTGELFFGEGSRLTVL.

V gene TRBV4-2 combines with J gene TRBJ2-5; 8 bases map to TRBD2. V was clipped by 2 bases and J by 4 bases; unmatched bases: 3. The CDR3 is made up of 14 amino acids. CDR1 and CDR2 (germline): LGHNA, YNFKEQ. The CDR3 spells CASSQTGGGETQYF. The CDR3 coding sequence is TGTGCCAGCAGCCAAACGGGGGGGGGAGAGACCCAGTACTTC.